The following is a T cell receptor (beta chain) sequence with its context. Its antigen target is currently unknown. No much larger clone exists at a distance of one base, and base qualities are not known. The entry originates in a study of T cell responses to AZD1222 COVID-19 vaccine (dated by TCRdb to about 2021). The study in broad terms: Because spike-specific TCR depth and breadth did not differ between the two schedules, AZD1222 recipients who got a second dose at roughly 4 weeks were pooled with those who got a second dose at roughly 12 weeks. Enrollment into the trials was organized by age into subgroups of 18-55, 56-69 and 70-plus years, and those subgroups contained roughly 150, 30 and 60 TCR-sequenced participants, respectively. A total of roughly 240 trial participants underwent TCR sequencing, of whom roughly 210 received two doses of AZD1222 and around 26 received two doses of the MenACWY control vaccine.

Trimming costs V 3 bases and J 5 bases, and their ends lie 14 bases apart. From the cysteine up to the phenylalanine, the CDR3 has a length of 14 residues. Of the read, only the CDR3 DNA is kept; its 42 bases are in frame from base 1. Looking up the germline V gene yields CDR1 MGHDK and CDR2 SYGVNS. The sample's time point label is to be understood as: baseline before first vaccination. Samples from vaccinated people were obtained from the UK trials COV001 and COV002, which included a single-blind randomized controlled phase 2/3 trial of AZD1222 (ChAdOx1 nCoV-19) in healthy adults. Trial participant PBMC samples were collected at day 0 and day 28 after the second dose for TCRbeta chain sequencing. The CDR3 regions of human TCRbeta chains were analyzed by immunosequencing. Concerning the study's data processing: Repertoire TCRs were matched against a reference library of SARS-CoV-2-specific TCRs generated with the MIRA antigen-specificity platform. Breadth was defined as the fraction of unique TCRs that were SARS-CoV-2-associated. Depth was defined as the fraction of total T cells that were SARS-CoV-2-associated. Each spike-specific TCR was assigned to its reactive spike region and to a CD4 or CD8 class using the MIRA data. Log10-transformed breadth and depth values were compared by one-way ANOVA with Sidak's multiple comparisons tests. In its TCRdb copy, this immuneACCESS table keeps in-frame sequences only and misses some clones. Where compared with another copy, unresolved V genes explain less than half of these, and the others have no known cause. For V, J and clone size, that table is used; D and trimming come from the DNA. This sample gives approximately 120,000 clones in total; around 92% of them show up just once. 1.5% to 1.8% of the sample is taken by the ten largest.

The investigation overall reported the following: CD4 TCRs associated with the vaccine covered the entire spike protein, and the dominant responses were in regions 160-218 and 743-854. Conclusions about previously exposed vaccinees are limited, since just five to seven AZD1222 recipients were seropositive for SARS-CoV-2 at baseline. Reportedly, almost half of the unique spike-specific TCRs recognized epitopes lying outside the regions that are mutated in the B.1.351 and B.1.1.7 variants. The 56-69-year group was small, and its depth increase did not reach significance, likely because of low power. Spike-specific TCR breadth and depth rose significantly after two AZD1222 doses compared with day 0 and with MenACWY recipients. Because no samples from the day 14 peak response were available, repertoires could be characterized only after the peak T cell response. Participants were mostly white British and included more females than males, and it was suggested by the authors that clonal diversity may have been underestimated.

Sequencing was performed on peripheral blood, taken on day 0 of AZD1222 vaccination. This clonotype originated in an adult in good health. This receptor chain uses TRBV25-1 and TRBJ2-7, with the D segment possibly TRBD1 or TRBD2, each aligning over 7 bases. The CDR3 loop reads CASSEAGGADEQYF. In nucleotides, the sequence is TGTGCCAGCAGTGAGGCAGGGGGGGCGGACGAGCAGTACTTC.